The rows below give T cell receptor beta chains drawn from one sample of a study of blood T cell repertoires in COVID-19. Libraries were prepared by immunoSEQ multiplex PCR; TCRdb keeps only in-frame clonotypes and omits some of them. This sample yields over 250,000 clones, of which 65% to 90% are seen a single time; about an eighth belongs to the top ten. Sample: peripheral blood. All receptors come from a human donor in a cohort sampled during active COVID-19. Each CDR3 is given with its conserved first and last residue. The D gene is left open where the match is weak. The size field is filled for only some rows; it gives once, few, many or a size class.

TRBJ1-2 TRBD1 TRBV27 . CAKTRSAGQGLTPGYTF TGTGCCAAAACGAGGTCGGCCGGACAGGGACTAACGCCCGGCTACACCTTC
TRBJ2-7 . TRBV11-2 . CASSLDRQIEQYF TGTGCCAGCAGCTTAGACCGTCAGATTGAGCAGTACTTC
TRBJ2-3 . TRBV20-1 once CSASRSSAVDTQYF TGCAGTGCTAGTAGGAGTTCCGCCGTAGATACGCAGTATTTT
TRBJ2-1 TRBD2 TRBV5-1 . CASIWTSGSYNEQFF TGCGCCAGCATCTGGACTAGCGGATCCTACAATGAGCAGTTCTTC
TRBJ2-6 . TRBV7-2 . CASSFRGANVLTF TGTGCCAGCAGCTTTCGGGGGGCCAACGTCCTGACTTTC
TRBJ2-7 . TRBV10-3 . CAISEPLTYEQYF TGTGCCATCAGTGAGCCCTTAACCTACGAGCAGTACTTC
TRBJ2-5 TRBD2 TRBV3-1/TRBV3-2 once CASSPGTSDETQYF TGTGCCAGCAGCCCCGGGACTAGCGACGAGACCCAGTACTTC
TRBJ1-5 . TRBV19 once CASGSDRGLNSQHF TGTGCCAGCGGGTCTGATAGGGGTCTGAATTCCCAGCATTTT
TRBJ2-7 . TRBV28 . CASSSGEPYEQYF TGTGCCAGCAGTAGCGGTGAACCCTACGAGCAGTACTTC
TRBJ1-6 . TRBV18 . CASSADRTYNSPLHF TGTGCCAGCTCAGCCGACAGGACCTATAATTCACCCCTCCACTTT
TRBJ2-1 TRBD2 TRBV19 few CASSYSGSSYNEQFF TGTGCCAGTAGTTATAGCGGGAGCTCCTACAATGAGCAGTTCTTC
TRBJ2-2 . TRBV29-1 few CSALIYHPRDTGELFF TGCAGCGCCCTTATATACCACCCGAGGGACACCGGGGAGCTGTTTTTT
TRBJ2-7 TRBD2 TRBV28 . CASSLPGLALEQYF TGTGCCAGCAGTTTGCCGGGACTAGCGCTAGAGCAGTACTTC
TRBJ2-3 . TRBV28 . CASTPGSWGSDTQYF TGTGCCAGCACCCCGGGGAGCTGGGGTTCAGATACGCAGTATTTT
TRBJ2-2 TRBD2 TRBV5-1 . CASSLVLGLAGRRGEAGELFF TGCGCCAGCAGCTTGGTCTTGGGACTAGCGGGACGCCGCGGCGAGGCCGGGGAGCTGTTTTTT
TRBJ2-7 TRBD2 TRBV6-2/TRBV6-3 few CASNYGTSPSYEQYF TGTGCCAGCAATTATGGGACTAGCCCTTCCTACGAGCAGTACTTC
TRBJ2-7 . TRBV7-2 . CASSSPVSSYEQYF TGTGCCAGCAGCTCTCCTGTATCCTCCTACGAGCAGTACTTC
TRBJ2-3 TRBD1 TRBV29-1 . CSAYRGVADTQYF TGCAGCGCCTACAGGGGGGTCGCAGATACGCAGTATTTT
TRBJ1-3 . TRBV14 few CASSPGLGNTIYF TGTGCCAGCAGCCCGGGATTGGGGAACACCATATATTTT
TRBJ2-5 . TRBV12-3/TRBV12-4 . CAGSLTVETQYF TGTGCCGGCAGCTTAACGGTAGAGACCCAGTACTTC
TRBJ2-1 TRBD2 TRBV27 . CASSLEREGYNEQFF TGTGCCAGCAGTTTGGAGCGGGAGGGTTACAATGAGCAGTTCTTC
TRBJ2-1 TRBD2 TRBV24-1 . CATSEGTSDFYNEQFF TGTGCCACCAGTGAGGGGACTAGCGACTTCTACAATGAGCAGTTCTTC
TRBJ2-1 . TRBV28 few CASTLDGSSYNEQFF TGTGCCAGCACCCTAGACGGTTCGTCATACAATGAGCAGTTCTTC
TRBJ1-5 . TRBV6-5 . CASAGQQNQPQHF TGTGCCAGCGCCGGACAGCAAAATCAGCCCCAGCATTTT
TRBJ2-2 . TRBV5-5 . CASSRQEVGELFF TGTGCCAGCAGCCGACAGGAAGTCGGGGAGCTGTTTTTT
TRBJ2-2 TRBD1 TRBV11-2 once CASSRGQITGELFF TGTGCCAGCAGCCGGGGACAGATCACCGGGGAGCTGTTTTTT
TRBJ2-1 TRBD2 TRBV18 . CASSPSGGRGSYNEQFF TGTGCCAGCTCACCGTCGGGCGGGAGGGGGTCCTACAATGAGCAGTTCTTC
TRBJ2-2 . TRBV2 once CASRGSGELFF TGTGCCAGCAGGGGCAGCGGGGAGCTGTTTTTT
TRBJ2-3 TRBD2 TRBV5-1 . CASSLGASGPTDTQYF TGCGCCAGCAGCTTGGGGGCTAGCGGACCCACAGATACGCAGTATTTT
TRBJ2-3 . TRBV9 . CASSVSASENTQYF TGTGCCAGCAGCGTAAGTGCTTCGGAGAATACGCAGTATTTT
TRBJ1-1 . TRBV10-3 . CAISENLGAGSRAFF TGTGCCATCAGTGAGAATCTGGGGGCAGGGAGTCGAGCTTTCTTT
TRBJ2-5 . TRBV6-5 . CASRKTPQETQYF TGTGCCAGCAGAAAAACTCCACAAGAGACCCAGTACTTC
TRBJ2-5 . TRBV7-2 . CASSPPNQETQYF TGTGCCAGCAGCCCCCCTAACCAAGAGACCCAGTACTTC
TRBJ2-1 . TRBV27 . CASSLSGLAIGEQFF TGTGCCAGCAGTTTATCGGGGCTAGCGATAGGTGAGCAGTTCTTC
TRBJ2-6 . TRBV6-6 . CASRKDRSGANVLTF TGTGCCAGCAGAAAAGACAGGTCTGGGGCCAACGTCCTGACTTTC
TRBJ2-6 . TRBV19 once CASSNRISSGANVLTF TGTGCCAGTAGCAACAGAATTAGCTCTGGGGCCAACGTCCTGACTTTC
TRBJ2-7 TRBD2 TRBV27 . CASSKGLAVTYEQYF TGTGCCAGCAGCAAGGGACTAGCGGTAACCTACGAGCAGTACTTC
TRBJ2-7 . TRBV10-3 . CAIREPAGEQYF TGTGCCATCAGGGAACCGGCGGGGGAGCAGTACTTC
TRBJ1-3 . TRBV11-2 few CASSFNRDTIYF TGTGCCAGCAGCTTCAACAGGGACACCATATATTTT
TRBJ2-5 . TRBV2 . CASSGTNQETQYF TGTGCCAGCAGTGGGACAAACCAAGAGACCCAGTACTTC
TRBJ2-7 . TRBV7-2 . CASSFGQSYEQYF TGTGCCAGCAGCTTTGGGCAGAGCTACGAGCAGTACTTC
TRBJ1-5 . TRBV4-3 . CASSQVINQPQHF TGCGCCAGCAGCCAAGTTATAAATCAGCCCCAGCATTTT
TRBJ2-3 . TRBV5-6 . CASSWTHTDTQYF TGTGCCAGCAGCTGGACTCACACAGATACGCAGTATTTT